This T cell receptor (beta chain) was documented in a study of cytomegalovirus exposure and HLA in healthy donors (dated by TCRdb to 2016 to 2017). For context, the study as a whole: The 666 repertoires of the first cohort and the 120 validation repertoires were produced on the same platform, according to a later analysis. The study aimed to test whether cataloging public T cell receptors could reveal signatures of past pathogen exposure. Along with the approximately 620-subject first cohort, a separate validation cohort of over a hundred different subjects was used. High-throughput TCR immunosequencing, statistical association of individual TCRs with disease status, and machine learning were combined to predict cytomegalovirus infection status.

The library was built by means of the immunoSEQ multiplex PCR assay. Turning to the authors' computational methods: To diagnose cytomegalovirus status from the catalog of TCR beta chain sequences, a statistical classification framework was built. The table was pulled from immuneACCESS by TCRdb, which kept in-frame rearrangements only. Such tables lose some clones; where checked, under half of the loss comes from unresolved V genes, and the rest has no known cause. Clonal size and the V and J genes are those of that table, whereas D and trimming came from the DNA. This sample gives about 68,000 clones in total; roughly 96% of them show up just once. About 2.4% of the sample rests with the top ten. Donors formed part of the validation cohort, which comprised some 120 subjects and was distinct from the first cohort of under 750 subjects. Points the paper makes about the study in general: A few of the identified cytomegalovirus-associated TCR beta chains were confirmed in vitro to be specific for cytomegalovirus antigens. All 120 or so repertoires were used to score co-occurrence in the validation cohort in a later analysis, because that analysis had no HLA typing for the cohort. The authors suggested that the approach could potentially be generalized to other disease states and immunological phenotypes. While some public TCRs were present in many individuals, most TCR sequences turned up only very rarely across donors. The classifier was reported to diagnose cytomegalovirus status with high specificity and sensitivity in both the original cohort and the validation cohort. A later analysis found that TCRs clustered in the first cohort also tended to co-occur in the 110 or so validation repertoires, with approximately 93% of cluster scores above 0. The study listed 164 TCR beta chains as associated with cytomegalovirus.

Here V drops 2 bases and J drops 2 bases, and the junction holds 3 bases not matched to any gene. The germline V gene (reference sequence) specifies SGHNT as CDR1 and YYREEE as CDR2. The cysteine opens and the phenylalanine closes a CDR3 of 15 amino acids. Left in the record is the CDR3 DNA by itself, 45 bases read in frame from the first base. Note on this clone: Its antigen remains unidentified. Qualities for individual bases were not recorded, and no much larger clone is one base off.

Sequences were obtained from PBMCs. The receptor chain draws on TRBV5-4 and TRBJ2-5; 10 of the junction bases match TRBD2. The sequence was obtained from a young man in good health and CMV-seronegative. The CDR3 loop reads CASSLLAGTQETQYF. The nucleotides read TGTGCCAGCAGCTTACTAGCGGGGACGCAAGAGACCCAGTACTTC.